This entry concerns a single TCR beta chain. Its antigen remains unknown. This CDR3 has 13 amino acids. Germline V lookup: CDR1 LGHNA, CDR2 YSLEER. The V gene lost 1 base and the J gene lost 5 bases, with 8 bases spanning the gap. The data are from a study of blood T cells in healthy people across ages. Every sample gave at least 5 micrograms of total RNA when it was extracted. The second PCR ran roughly 6 to 12 cycles with a sample-barcoded 5' primer and J-beta primers. TCRdb called the 5' RACE reads again in MiXCR, with one record for every CDR3 protein. The table has about 1.5 million distinct CDR3 sequences, around 40% seen once; the top ten hold over 3.5%. Findings and caveats of the study: Total diversity from one million sequenced T cells was likely underestimated. TCR beta diversity, measured per million T cells, fell in a roughly linear way with age. Long-lived donors had more naive CD4+ cells and higher diversity than aged donors.

The genes are TRBV4-3 and TRBJ1-1; tentative D call: TRBD1 (5 bases). The source material was blood. The sequence was collected from a woman aged 18-30 years in good health. CDR3 loop: CASSQAWTTEAFF. The CDR3 DNA is TGCGCCAGCAGCCAAGCCTGGACAACTGAAGCTTTCTTT.